Listed below are T cell receptor beta chains from one sample, sequenced in a study of blood T cell repertoires in COVID-19. Sequencing used immunoSEQ multiplex PCR; TCRdb keeps in-frame clones, though not all of them. The sample contains roughly 120,000 clones, 77% of which appear only once. The material sequenced was peripheral blood. The receptors shown here come from a human donor in a cohort sampled during active COVID-19. Each CDR3 is given with its conserved first and last residue. D genes are given only for firm matches. Clone size is not always given. Where it is, it says once, few, many or a class for expanded clones.

d_gene: TRBD1; v_gene: TRBV18; abundance: once; j_gene: TRBJ2-7; CDR3aa: CASSPSTGVGIYEQYF; CDR3nt: TGTGCCAGCTCACCGTCCACAGGGGTGGGCATATACGAGCAGTACTTC
d_gene: NA; v_gene: TRBV9; abundance: few; j_gene: TRBJ1-1; CDR3aa: CASSVARGGTEAFF; CDR3nt: TGTGCCAGCAGCGTAGCTCGGGGAGGGACTGAAGCTTTCTTT
d_gene: NA; v_gene: TRBV6-5; abundance: NA; j_gene: TRBJ1-1; CDR3aa: CASSLSGGGGTEAFF; CDR3nt: TGTGCCAGCAGTCTTTCGGGAGGGGGGGGAACTGAAGCTTTCTTT
d_gene: NA; v_gene: TRBV19; abundance: few; j_gene: TRBJ1-1; CDR3aa: CASSIREGMNTEAFF; CDR3nt: TGTGCCAGTAGTATTAGGGAGGGGATGAACACTGAAGCTTTCTTT
d_gene: NA; v_gene: TRBV21-1; abundance: NA; j_gene: TRBJ2-7; CDR3aa: CASSNSVRYEQYF; CDR3nt: TGTGCCAGCAGCAACTCTGTCAGGTACGAGCAGTACTTC
d_gene: TRBD1; v_gene: TRBV4-1; abundance: NA; j_gene: TRBJ2-7; CDR3aa: CASSPRTGEGEQYF; CDR3nt: TGCGCCAGCAGCCCCCGGACAGGGGAAGGCGAGCAGTACTTC
d_gene: NA; v_gene: TRBV28; abundance: NA; j_gene: TRBJ2-3; CDR3aa: CASSPPGRPLGTDTQYF; CDR3nt: TGTGCCAGCAGTCCCCCCGGCAGACCACTAGGCACAGATACGCAGTATTTT
d_gene: TRBD1; v_gene: TRBV29-1; abundance: NA; j_gene: TRBJ1-4; CDR3aa: CSVQNRGTNEKLFF; CDR3nt: TGCAGCGTTCAAAACAGGGGAACTAATGAAAAACTGTTTTTT
d_gene: NA; v_gene: TRBV6-4; abundance: NA; j_gene: TRBJ1-1; CDR3aa: CASRQGPYTEAFF; CDR3nt: TGTGCCAGCAGACAGGGACCTTACACTGAAGCTTTCTTT
d_gene: NA; v_gene: TRBV3-1/TRBV3-2; abundance: NA; j_gene: TRBJ2-5; CDR3aa: CASSSGASGQETQYF; CDR3nt: TGTGCCAGCAGTTCAGGGGCTAGCGGCCAAGAGACCCAGTACTTC
d_gene: TRBD2; v_gene: TRBV5-4; abundance: NA; j_gene: TRBJ2-7; CDR3aa: CASSSVAGGSSYEQYF; CDR3nt: TGTGCCAGCAGCTCAGTAGCGGGAGGGAGCTCCTACGAGCAGTACTTC
d_gene: NA; v_gene: TRBV13; abundance: NA; j_gene: TRBJ1-1; CDR3aa: CASSLRQGLEAFF; CDR3nt: TGTGCCAGCAGCTTGAGGCAGGGGCTTGAAGCTTTCTTT
d_gene: TRBD1; v_gene: TRBV6-5; abundance: once; j_gene: TRBJ2-7; CDR3aa: CASSRGTGQDEQYF; CDR3nt: TGTGCCAGCAGTAGAGGGACAGGGCAGGACGAGCAGTACTTC
d_gene: NA; v_gene: TRBV14; abundance: NA; j_gene: TRBJ1-1; CDR3aa: CASSQDPLRAFF; CDR3nt: TGTGCCAGCAGCCAAGACCCGTTGAGGGCTTTCTTT
d_gene: TRBD2; v_gene: TRBV28; abundance: NA; j_gene: TRBJ2-7; CDR3aa: CASSLWKSGRTYEQYF; CDR3nt: TGTGCCAGCAGTTTATGGAAGAGCGGGAGAACCTACGAGCAGTACTTC
d_gene: TRBD2; v_gene: TRBV5-8; abundance: medium-sized; j_gene: TRBJ2-7; CDR3aa: CASSAGLVLYEQYF; CDR3nt: TGTGCCAGCAGCGCGGGACTAGTGCTCTACGAGCAGTACTTC
d_gene: TRBD1; v_gene: TRBV6-2/TRBV6-3; abundance: NA; j_gene: TRBJ1-2; CDR3aa: CASSYAKGTGSAGYTF; CDR3nt: TGTGCCAGCAGTTACGCCAAGGGGACAGGGTCGGCTGGCTACACCTTC
d_gene: NA; v_gene: TRBV27; abundance: NA; j_gene: TRBJ2-3; CDR3aa: CASSGLPLEDTQYF; CDR3nt: TGTGCCAGCTCGGGACTCCCCCTTGAAGATACGCAGTATTTT
d_gene: TRBD1; v_gene: TRBV15; abundance: many; j_gene: TRBJ2-7; CDR3aa: CATGTGLGYEQYF; CDR3nt: TGTGCCACCGGGACAGGGTTGGGCTACGAGCAGTACTTC
d_gene: NA; v_gene: TRBV5-1; abundance: NA; j_gene: TRBJ1-1; CDR3aa: CASSGKRAGAEAFF; CDR3nt: TGCGCCAGCAGCGGTAAGAGGGCAGGGGCTGAAGCTTTCTTT
d_gene: TRBD1; v_gene: TRBV29-1; abundance: NA; j_gene: TRBJ2-1; CDR3aa: CSVRTGQGDYNEQFF; CDR3nt: TGCAGCGTCCGCACGGGACAGGGGGACTACAATGAGCAGTTCTTC
d_gene: TRBD1; v_gene: TRBV29-1; abundance: NA; j_gene: TRBJ1-2; CDR3aa: CSVAQGARGYTF; CDR3nt: TGCAGCGTTGCACAGGGGGCGCGGGGCTACACCTTC
d_gene: NA; v_gene: TRBV15; abundance: NA; j_gene: TRBJ2-7; CDR3aa: CATSTPLAPDYEQYF; CDR3nt: TGTGCCACCAGCACACCCTTAGCACCCGACTACGAGCAGTACTTC
d_gene: NA; v_gene: TRBV6-5; abundance: NA; j_gene: TRBJ1-5; CDR3aa: CASNTRGGGQPQHF; CDR3nt: TGTGCCAGCAACACTCGGGGGGGAGGGCAGCCCCAGCATTTT
d_gene: TRBD1; v_gene: TRBV11-2; abundance: NA; j_gene: TRBJ1-2; CDR3aa: CASSLGSGGDYGYTF; CDR3nt: TGTGCCAGCAGCTTAGGTTCAGGGGGCGACTATGGCTACACCTTC
d_gene: NA; v_gene: TRBV5-4; abundance: once; j_gene: TRBJ1-1; CDR3aa: CASSLGGQGETEAFF; CDR3nt: TGTGCCAGCAGCTTGGGGGGTCAGGGCGAGACTGAAGCTTTCTTT
d_gene: TRBD1; v_gene: TRBV15; abundance: NA; j_gene: TRBJ2-4; CDR3aa: CATSRAAGQGVF; CDR3nt: TGTGCCACCAGCAGAGCGGCAGGACAGGGCGTCTTC
d_gene: NA; v_gene: TRBV7-9; abundance: few; j_gene: TRBJ1-4; CDR3aa: CANDSLGNF; CDR3nt: TGTGCCAACGACAGCCTCGGTAATTTT
d_gene: NA; v_gene: TRBV30; abundance: few; j_gene: TRBJ1-1; CDR3aa: CAWTPGDNTEAFF; CDR3nt: TGTGCCTGGACTCCGGGGGATAACACTGAAGCTTTCTTT
d_gene: NA; v_gene: TRBV19; abundance: NA; j_gene: TRBJ1-6; CDR3aa: CASMAGDILSPLHF; CDR3nt: TGTGCCAGTATGGCGGGAGACATCCTCTCACCCCTCCACTTT
d_gene: TRBD1; v_gene: TRBV19; abundance: NA; j_gene: TRBJ2-7; CDR3aa: CASSSTGQGSQEQYF; CDR3nt: TGTGCCAGTAGTAGTACGGGACAGGGGAGTCAGGAGCAGTACTTC
d_gene: NA; v_gene: TRBV19; abundance: NA; j_gene: TRBJ1-5; CDR3aa: CASSMGAGLLQPQHF; CDR3nt: TGTGCCAGTAGTATGGGCGCAGGGCTATTACAGCCCCAGCATTTT
d_gene: TRBD2; v_gene: TRBV18; abundance: NA; j_gene: TRBJ2-7; CDR3aa: CASSPPGLEGFEQYF; CDR3nt: TGTGCCAGCTCACCTCCGGGACTAGAAGGATTCGAGCAGTACTTC
d_gene: NA; v_gene: TRBV11-2; abundance: NA; j_gene: TRBJ2-7; CDR3aa: CASSLGVSGYEQYF; CDR3nt: TGTGCCAGCAGCTTAGGTGTTAGCGGTTACGAGCAGTACTTC
d_gene: NA; v_gene: TRBV10-2; abundance: NA; j_gene: TRBJ1-1; CDR3aa: CASSESTTHLNTEAFF; CDR3nt: TGCGCCAGCAGTGAGTCTACTACACATTTGAACACTGAAGCTTTCTTT